The 27 T cell receptor beta chains listed next were all sequenced from one sample in a study of blood T cell repertoires in COVID-19. Assay used: immunoSEQ multiplex PCR; TCRdb lists only in-frame clones, some missing. The sample includes around 42,000 clones, more than 75% of them seen just once. Material for sequencing was peripheral blood. The receptors originated from a human donor in a cohort sampled during active COVID-19.

J is TRBJ2-7 and V is TRBV19; TRBD2 agrees at 8 bases. Looked up from germline, CDR1 is LNHDA and CDR2 is SQIVND (reference sequence). The CDR3 contains 13 residues. V shed 6 bases and J 0 bases; nucleotides not matched to a gene: 1. Here the CDR3 DNA reads TGTGCCAGTAGGAGCGGGAGCTCCTACGAGCAGTACTTC. Translated, it gives CASRSGSSYEQYF.

Notes on this clone: Other DNA sequences in this specimen translate into the identical CDR3. V gene TRBV2 combines with J gene TRBJ1-2; TRBD1 aligns across 11 bases. Germline CDR1 is SNHLY and CDR2 is FYNNEI. Germline trimming cut 6 bases from V and 5 bases from J; bases unmatched to any gene: 5. The CDR3 consists of 14 residues. CDR3 amino acids: CASSGTGGSYGYTF. The CDR3 nucleotides are TGTGCCAGCAGCGGGACAGGGGGAAGTTATGGCTACACCTTC. The full variable domain, in which reference TRBV2 and TRBJ1-2 provide the parts outside the CDR3, is EPEVTQTPSHQVTQMGQEVILRCVPISNHLYFYWYRQILGQKVEFLVSFYNNEISEKSEIFDDQFSVERPDGSNFTLKIRSTKLEDSAMYFCASSGTGGSYGYTFGSGTRLTVV.

V is TRBV5-8 and J is TRBJ1-1, with 7 bases lining up with TRBD1. Germline CDR1 reads SGHTS; CDR2 reads YDEGEE. The trim removed 2 bases at V and 3 bases at J, leaving 1 base unmatched. This CDR3 has 13 amino acids. The CDR3 region is CASSFTGDTEAFF. Written as DNA, the CDR3 is TGTGCCAGCAGCTTTACAGGGGACACTGAAGCTTTCTTT. Full variable domain (outside the CDR3, taken from reference TRBV5-8 and TRBJ1-1): EAGVTQSPTHLIKTRGQQATLRCSPISGHTSVYWYQQALGLGLQFLLWYDEGEERNRGNFPPRFSGRQFPNYSSELNVNALELEDSALYLCASSFTGDTEAFFGQGTRLTVV.

V and J are TRBV6-4 and TRBJ2-2; maybe TRBD1 (5 bases). This CDR3 spans 17 amino acids. V shed 5 bases and J shed 0 bases, with 16 bases lying between them. Germline loops: CDR1 MRHNA, CDR2 SNTAGT. For the CDR3, the DNA is TGTGCCAGCAGTCCGACAGTTTACCCGGCGAACACCGGGGAGCTGTTTTTT. Translated, it gives CASSPTVYPANTGELFF.

The genes are TRBV6-5 and TRBJ2-1; D remains unclear. V lost 7 bases and J 6 bases, leaving 4 bases between the germline ends. The germline gives CDR1 MNHEY, CDR2 SVGAGI. This CDR3 has 10 residues. Here the CDR3 DNA reads TGTGCCAGCATTAGCAATGAGCAGTTCTTC. Encoded protein: CASISNEQFF.

The V call is TRBV24-1, the J call TRBJ2-1; 13 bases agree with TRBD2. Germline assignment: CDR1 KGHDR and CDR2 SFDVKD. CDR3 length: 17 residues. Germline trimming cut 1 base from V and 2 bases from J; bases unmatched to any gene: 1. This CDR3 is CATSDFTSGRAYNEQFF. The CDR3 DNA is TGTGCCACCAGTGATTTTACTAGCGGGAGGGCCTACAATGAGCAGTTCTTC.

The chain uses TRBV28 and TRBJ1-3; 9 positions agree with TRBD1. The CDR3 has 18 amino acids. V was pared by 6 bases and J by 0 bases, with 12 bases of the junction left unmatched. From germline, CDR1 is MDHEN and CDR2 SYDVKM. CDR3 protein: CASSPALGQGFSGNTIYF. DNA of the CDR3: TGTGCCAGCAGCCCAGCACTGGGACAGGGCTTCTCTGGAAACACCATATATTTT.

The rearrangement joins TRBV7-9 to TRBJ2-2, with D perhaps TRBD2 (5 bases). The CDR3 length is 14 residues. V was clipped by 5 bases and J by 5 bases, with 12 bases between them. Germline V gene sequence: CDR1 SEHNR, CDR2 FQNEAQ (reference sequence). The CDR3, as DNA: TGTGCCAGCAGCCCTCCGGCGGGTACCGGGGAGCTGTTTTTT. Its protein product is CASSPPAGTGELFF.

V is TRBV6-1 and J is TRBJ2-3; 12 nucleotides align to TRBD2. CDR3 length: 19 amino acids. J was trimmed by 6 bases and V by 2 bases; bases with no gene match: 15. Germline V lookup: CDR1 MNHNS, CDR2 SASEGT. In nucleotides, the CDR3 is TGTGCCAGCAGTGAAAGACTAGCGGGAGCTGCCGCCGGGGGGGATACGCAGTATTTT. Its translation: CASSERLAGAAAGGDTQYF.

This clone was recorded once. This chain connects TRBV5-6 to TRBJ1-1; D is unresolved. The V and J ends lost 4 bases and 1 base respectively, with 14 bases between them. CDR3 length: 15 amino acids. Germline CDR1 reads SGHDT; CDR2 reads YYEEEE. CDR3: CASSPAPTPNTEAFF. CDR3 sequence (DNA): TGTGCCAGCAGCCCCGCCCCTACCCCGAACACTGAAGCTTTCTTT.

The chain employs TRBV5-1 and TRBJ1-6; 7 bases are a match to TRBD1. Germline V gene data show CDR1 as SGHRS and CDR2 as YFSETQ. CDR3 length: 17 amino acids. Germline trimming cut 4 bases from V and 7 bases from J; bases unmatched to any gene: 14. This CDR3 reads CASSTKSGQPGNSPLHF. The CDR3 bases are TGCGCCAGCAGCACCAAGTCGGGACAGCCGGGGAATTCACCCCTCCACTTT.

CDR3 sequence: CASSVSGRAKTNEQFF. Here the CDR3 DNA reads TGCGCCAGCAGCGTTAGCGGGAGGGCCAAGACGAATGAGCAGTTCTTC. The J gene is TRBJ2-1, the V gene TRBV5-1, with 11 nucleotides matching TRBD2. CDR3 length: 16 residues. The V segment lost 4 bases and the J segment 7 bases; nucleotides outside the gene matches: 10. CDR1 SGHRS and CDR2 YFSETQ come from the germline V gene.

CDR3 DNA sequence: TGTGCCAGCAGCAAGGGGTACCAAGAGACCCAGTACTTC. It specifies CASSKGYQETQYF. This chain uses TRBV7-6 with TRBJ2-5; D possibly corresponds to TRBD1 (5 bases). Trimming removed 5 bases from V and 0 bases from J, with 7 bases in between. This CDR3 contains 13 residues. CDR1 is SGHVS, CDR2 FNYEAQ, per germline.

This clone occurred once. The chain employs TRBV7-6 and TRBJ2-5, with D uncertain. The germline V gene has CDR1 SGHVS and CDR2 FNYEAQ. The CDR3 has 18 residues. The V end was cut by 0 bases, the J end by 2 bases, with 19 bases between. The CDR3 nucleotides are TGTGCCAGCAGCTTAGCCGGAGTCTACTTTAATCCACAAGAGACCCAGTACTTC. This translates into CASSLAGVYFNPQETQYF. Complete variable domain (other parts from reference TRBV7-6 and TRBJ2-5): GAGVSQSPRYKVTKRGQDVALRCDPISGHVSLYWYRQALGQGPEFLTYFNYEAQQDKSGLPNDRFSAERPEGSISTLTIQRTEQRDSAMYRCASSLAGVYFNPQETQYFGPGTRLLVL.

The V call is TRBV18, the J call TRBJ1-2, with unresolved D. This CDR3 is built from 14 residues. Trimming took 2 bases from V and 1 from J, leaving 8 bases between them. The V gene's germline CDR1 is KGHSH and CDR2 LQKENI. CDR3 nucleotide sequence: TGTGCCAGCTCACCAGAGTCGGTTAACTATGGCTACACCTTC. It is translated as CASSPESVNYGYTF.

The gene calls are TRBV28 and TRBJ1-2; D possibly corresponds to TRBD1 (6 bases). The CDR3 sequence is 15 residues long. Germline loops: CDR1 MDHEN, CDR2 SYDVKM. V dropped 0 bases and J dropped 7 bases, with 15 bases sitting between them. The CDR3 nucleotides read TGTGCCAGCAGTTTATGGGGGGCGAGGGAAGGTGGCTACACCTTC. It specifies CASSLWGAREGGYTF.

V and J are TRBV28 and TRBJ1-3; no clear D. This CDR3 comprises 13 residues. Germline V gene lookup returns CDR1 MDHEN and CDR2 SYDVKM. Trimming pared 11 bases from V and 0 bases from J, leaving 11 bases between. CDR3 sequence: CAGNGGSGNTIYF. CDR3 DNA: TGTGCCGGCAACGGTGGCTCTGGAAACACCATATATTTT.

The CDR3 DNA follows: TGTGCCAGCAGCTATCTAAGACCGGGGGTAACCTCAAACACCGGGGAGCTGTTTTTT. Translation: CASSYLRPGVTSNTGELFF. The V and J genes are TRBV11-2 and TRBJ2-2; D perhaps matches TRBD2 (6 bases). CDR1 is SGHAT and CDR2 is FQNNGV in the germline V gene. This CDR3 is built from 19 residues. The V gene lost 4 bases and the J gene lost 2 bases, with 23 bases spanning the gap.

This clone came up once. The rearrangement uses TRBV4-2 and TRBJ2-1; 9 nucleotides agree with TRBD2. J lost 8 bases, V lost 1 base, and 12 bases had no gene match. Germline-derived CDR1 and CDR2 are LGHNA and YNFKEQ. CDR3 length: 17 amino acids. CDR3 residues: CASSQAFSASGIHEQFF. Written as DNA, the CDR3 is TGTGCCAGCAGCCAAGCATTCTCGGCTAGCGGGATCCATGAGCAGTTCTTC.

The chain joins TRBV3-1 (or the pseudogene TRBV3-2) to TRBJ1-4; D not resolved. The V end lost 0 bases, the J end lost 7 bases, and 15 bases lay between the germline ends. CDR3 size: 16 residues. Per the germline V gene, CDR1 is LGHDT and CDR2 is YNNKEL (reference sequence). CDR3: CASSQDLGRTVEKLFF. DNA of the CDR3: TGTGCCAGCAGCCAAGATCTAGGGAGAACTGTTGAAAAACTGTTTTTT.

The chain carries TRBV9 and TRBJ2-7; TRBD1 matches 8 bases. Germline CDR1 and CDR2: SGDLS and YYNGEE. J was trimmed by 2 bases and V by 0 bases; bases with no gene match: 7. The CDR3 sequence is 16 residues long. The CDR3 region is CASSVGSTGVTYEQYF. CDR3 bases: TGTGCCAGCAGCGTAGGCTCGACAGGGGTTACCTACGAGCAGTACTTC.

The CDR3 coding sequence is TGTGCCAGCAGTTCGACAGGGGTCGTTGAAAAACTGTTTTTT. This translates into CASSSTGVVEKLFF. The chain is built from TRBV28 and TRBJ1-4, with 8 bases matching TRBD1. The CDR3 loop spans 14 amino acids. Trimming took 4 bases from V and 7 from J; bases not matched to a gene: 5. The germline gives CDR1 MDHEN, CDR2 SYDVKM.

V and J are TRBV28 and TRBJ2-5, with 9 bases lining up with TRBD1. CDR1 and CDR2 from the germline V gene are MDHEN and SYDVKM. The CDR3 has 16 residues. Trimming removed 5 bases from V and 5 bases from J; junction bases left unmatched: 12. The CDR3 loop is CASSTPGQGNQETQYF. Here the CDR3 DNA reads TGTGCCAGCAGTACCCCGGGACAGGGTAATCAGGAGACCCAGTACTTC.

The sample holds one count of this clone. This rearrangement joins TRBV7-9 to TRBJ2-1; 9 positions match TRBD2. The CDR3 totals 15 residues. V shed 5 bases and J 3 bases; nucleotides not matched to a gene: 5. The germline V gene has CDR1 SEHNR and CDR2 FQNEAQ (reference sequence). The CDR3 nucleotides are TGTGCCAGCAGCGTTAGCGGGAGTGGCTACAATGAGCAGTTCTTC. This codes for CASSVSGSGYNEQFF.

V and J are TRBV6-5 and TRBJ2-5; 9 bases line up with TRBD2. Per germline, CDR1 MNHEY and CDR2 SVGAGI. After removal of 6 bases from V and 5 bases from J, the junction contained 7 bases not matched to a gene. The length of the CDR3 is 14 residues. CDR3 amino acids: CASRVIAGDETQYF. CDR3 coding DNA: TGTGCCAGCAGAGTCATAGCGGGAGATGAGACCCAGTACTTC.

The chain links TRBV13 to TRBJ1-1; D is perhaps TRBD1 (6 bases). The V and J ends lost 5 bases and 1 base respectively, with 14 bases between them. This CDR3 region has 15 residues. Germline V gene data show CDR1 as PRHDT and CDR2 as FYEKMQ (reference sequence). The CDR3 sequence: CASSPADSPNTEAFF. Here the CDR3 DNA reads TGTGCCAGCAGCCCAGCGGACAGCCCGAACACTGAAGCTTTCTTT.

The chain joins TRBV13 to TRBJ1-3; 7 bases agree with TRBD1. Germline loops: CDR1 PRHDT, CDR2 FYEKMQ (reference sequence). The length of the CDR3 is 16 residues. V lost 5 bases and J lost 0; bases outside the gene matches: 7. The CDR3 nucleotides are TGTGCCAGCAGCACCCGGACAGGTAGCTCTGGAAACACCATATATTTT. Its protein is CASSTRTGSSGNTIYF.